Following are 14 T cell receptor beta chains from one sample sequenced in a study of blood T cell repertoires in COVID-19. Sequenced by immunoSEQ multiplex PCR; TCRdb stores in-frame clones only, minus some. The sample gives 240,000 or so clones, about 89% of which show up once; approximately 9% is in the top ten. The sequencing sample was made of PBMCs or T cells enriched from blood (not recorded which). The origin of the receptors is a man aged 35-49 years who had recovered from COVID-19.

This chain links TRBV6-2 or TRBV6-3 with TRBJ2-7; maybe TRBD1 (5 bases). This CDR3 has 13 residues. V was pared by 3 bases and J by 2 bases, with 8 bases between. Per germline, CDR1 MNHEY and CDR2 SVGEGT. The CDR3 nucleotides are TGTGCCAGCAGTTATCTAGGGGCCTACGAGCAGTACTTC. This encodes CASSYLGAYEQYF.

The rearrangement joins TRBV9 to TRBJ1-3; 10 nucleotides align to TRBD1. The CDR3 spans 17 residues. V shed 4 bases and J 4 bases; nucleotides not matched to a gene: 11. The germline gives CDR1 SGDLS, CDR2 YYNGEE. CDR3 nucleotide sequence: TGTGCCAGCAGCCCCCCTCGGGACAGGGGAGCCGGAAACACCATATATTTT. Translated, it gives CASSPPRDRGAGNTIYF.

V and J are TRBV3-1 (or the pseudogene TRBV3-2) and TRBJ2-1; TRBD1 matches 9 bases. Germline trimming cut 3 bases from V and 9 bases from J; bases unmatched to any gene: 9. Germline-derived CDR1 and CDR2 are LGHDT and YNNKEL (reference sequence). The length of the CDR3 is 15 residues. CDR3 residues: CASSHRDRARGEQFF. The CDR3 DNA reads TGTGCCAGCAGCCACCGGGACAGGGCCAGAGGTGAGCAGTTCTTC.

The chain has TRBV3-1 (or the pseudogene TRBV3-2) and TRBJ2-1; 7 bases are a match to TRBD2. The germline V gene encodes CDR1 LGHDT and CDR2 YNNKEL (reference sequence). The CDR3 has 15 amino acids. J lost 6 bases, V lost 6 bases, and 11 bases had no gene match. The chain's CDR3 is CASRTGGPPTNEQFF. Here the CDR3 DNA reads TGTGCCAGCAGAACGGGGGGACCCCCTACCAATGAGCAGTTCTTC.

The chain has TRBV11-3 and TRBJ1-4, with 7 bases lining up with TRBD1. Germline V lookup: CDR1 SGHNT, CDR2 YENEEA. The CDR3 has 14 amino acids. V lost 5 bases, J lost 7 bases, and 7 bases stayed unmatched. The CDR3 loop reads CASSRDSPFEKLFF. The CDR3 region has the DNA TGTGCCAGCAGCCGGGACAGCCCATTTGAAAAACTGTTTTTT.

The CDR3 nucleotides read TGTGCCAGCAGTTTAAAAGGGGCTTCTAACTATGGCTACACCTTC. This codes for CASSLKGASNYGYTF. The chain links TRBV27 to TRBJ1-2; D is perhaps TRBD1 (5 bases). From germline, CDR1 is MNHEY and CDR2 SMNVEV (reference sequence). The CDR3 has 15 amino acids. Trimming took off 2 bases at V and 0 bases at J, with 10 bases between the two ends.

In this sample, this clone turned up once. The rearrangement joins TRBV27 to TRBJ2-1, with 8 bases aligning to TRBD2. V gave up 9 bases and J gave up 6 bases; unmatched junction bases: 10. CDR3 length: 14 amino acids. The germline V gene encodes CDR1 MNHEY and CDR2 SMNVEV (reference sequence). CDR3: CASAGGLAVNEQFF. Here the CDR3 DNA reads TGTGCCAGTGCGGGGGGTCTAGCGGTCAATGAGCAGTTCTTC.

The CDR3 region is CASSTDTYEQYF. For the CDR3, the DNA is TGTGCCAGTAGTACGGACACCTACGAGCAGTACTTC. The chain combines TRBV19 with TRBJ2-7, with D tentatively TRBD1 (5 bases). In germline, CDR1 is LNHDA, CDR2 SQIVND (reference sequence). V lost 4 bases, J lost 2 bases, and 6 bases lay in between. The CDR3 is made up of 12 amino acids.

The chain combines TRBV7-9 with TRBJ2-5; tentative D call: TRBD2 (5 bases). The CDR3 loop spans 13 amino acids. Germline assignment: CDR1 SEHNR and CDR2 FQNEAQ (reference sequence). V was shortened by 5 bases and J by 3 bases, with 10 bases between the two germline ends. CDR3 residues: CASSDGLEETQYF. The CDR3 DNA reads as TGTGCCAGCAGCGACGGACTGGAAGAGACCCAGTACTTC. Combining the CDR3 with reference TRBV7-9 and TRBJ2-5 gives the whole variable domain DTGVSQNPRHKITKRGQNVTFRCDPISEHNRLYWYRQTLGQGPEFLTYFQNEAQLEKSRLLSDRFSAERPKGSFSTLEIQRTEQGDSAMYLCASSDGLEETQYFGPGTRLLVL.

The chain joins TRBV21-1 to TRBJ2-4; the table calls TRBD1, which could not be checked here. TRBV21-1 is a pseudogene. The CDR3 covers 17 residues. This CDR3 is CASSKDKATGVENIQYF. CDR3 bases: TGTGCCAGCAGCAAAGACAAGGCTACAGGGGTTGAAAACATTCAGTACTTC.

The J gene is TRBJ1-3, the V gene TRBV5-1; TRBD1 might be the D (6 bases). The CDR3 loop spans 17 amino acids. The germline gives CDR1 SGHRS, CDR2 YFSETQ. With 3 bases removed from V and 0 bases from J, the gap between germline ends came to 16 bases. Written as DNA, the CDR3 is TGCGCCAGCAGCTACACAGGGAGGGCCTTCTCTGGAAACACCATATATTTT. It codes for CASSYTGRAFSGNTIYF.

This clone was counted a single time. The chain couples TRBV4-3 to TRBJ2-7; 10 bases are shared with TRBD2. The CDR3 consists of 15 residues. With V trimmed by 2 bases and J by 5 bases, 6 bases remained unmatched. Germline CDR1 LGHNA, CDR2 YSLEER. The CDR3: CASSQQGGLANEQYF. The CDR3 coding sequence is TGCGCCAGCAGCCAACAAGGGGGACTAGCGAACGAGCAGTACTTC.

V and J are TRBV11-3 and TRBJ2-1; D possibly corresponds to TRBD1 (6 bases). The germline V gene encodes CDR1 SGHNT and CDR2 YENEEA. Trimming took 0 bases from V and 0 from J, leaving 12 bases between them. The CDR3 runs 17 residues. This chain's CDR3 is CASSLEGAWSSYNEQFF. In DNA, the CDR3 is TGTGCCAGCAGCTTAGAGGGGGCCTGGAGCTCCTACAATGAGCAGTTCTTC.

The CDR3 spells CASRSTPTWRGIKKGETQYF. The CDR3, as DNA: TGTGCCAGCAGATCAACCCCTACGTGGCGGGGGATAAAAAAGGGTGAGACCCAGTACTTC. The rearrangement uses TRBV7-8 and TRBJ2-5; TRBD2 agrees at 7 bases. The CDR3 runs 20 residues. Trimming took 6 bases from V and 5 from J; bases not matched to a gene: 27. Germline-derived CDR1 and CDR2 are SGHVS and FQNEAQ.